The sequence of this T cell receptor beta chain was determined in a study of T cell responses to AZD1222 COVID-19 vaccine. Study conclusions and caveats: Unmutated variant regions reportedly attract nearly half of all spike-specific TCRs. Baseline serostatus was positive in only a handful of AZD1222 recipients. Most donors were white British and more were female, and clonal diversity was possibly underestimated.

The CDR3 consists of 14 residues. Germline V lookup: CDR1 LNHDA, CDR2 SQIVND (reference sequence). Unmatched junction bases numbered 8, after V lost 6 bases and J lost 6 bases. To note about this clone: What it binds is not known.

Measured with immunoSEQ multiplex PCR; TCRdb has only the in-frame clones, and not every one. The data show some 150,000 clones, with about 85% seen just once and more than 6.5% held by the top ten. The sequencing here drew on peripheral blood, taken after recovery from COVID-19. The rearrangement joins TRBV19 to TRBJ1-1; 9 bases agree with TRBD1. The TCR originated in an adult who had recovered from COVID-19. The CDR3 is CASSIQGAISEAFF. DNA for the CDR3: TGTGCCAGTAGCATACAGGGGGCTATTTCTGAAGCTTTCTTT.